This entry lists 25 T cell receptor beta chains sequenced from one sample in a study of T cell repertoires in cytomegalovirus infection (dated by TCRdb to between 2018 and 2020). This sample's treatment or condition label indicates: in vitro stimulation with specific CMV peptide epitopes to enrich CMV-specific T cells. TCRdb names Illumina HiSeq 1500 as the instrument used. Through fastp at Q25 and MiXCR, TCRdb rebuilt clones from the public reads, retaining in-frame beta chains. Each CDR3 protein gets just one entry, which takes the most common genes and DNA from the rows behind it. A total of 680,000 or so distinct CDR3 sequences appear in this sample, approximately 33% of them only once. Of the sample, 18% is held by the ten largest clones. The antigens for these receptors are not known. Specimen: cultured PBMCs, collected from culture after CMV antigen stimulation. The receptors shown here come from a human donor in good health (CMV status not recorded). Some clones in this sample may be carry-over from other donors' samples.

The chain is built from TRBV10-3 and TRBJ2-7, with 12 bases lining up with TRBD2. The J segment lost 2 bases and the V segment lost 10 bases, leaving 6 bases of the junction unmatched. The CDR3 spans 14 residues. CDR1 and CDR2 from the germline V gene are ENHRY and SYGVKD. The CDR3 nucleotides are TGTGCCACCAGCCTAGCGGGAGGGGCCTACGAGCAGTACTTC. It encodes CATSLAGGAYEQYF.

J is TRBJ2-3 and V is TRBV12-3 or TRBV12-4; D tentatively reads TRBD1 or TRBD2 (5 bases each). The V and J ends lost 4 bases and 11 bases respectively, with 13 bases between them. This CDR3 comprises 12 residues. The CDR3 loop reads CASSWDGMEQYF. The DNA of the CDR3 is TGTGCCAGCAGTTGGGACGGGATGGAGCAGTATTTT.

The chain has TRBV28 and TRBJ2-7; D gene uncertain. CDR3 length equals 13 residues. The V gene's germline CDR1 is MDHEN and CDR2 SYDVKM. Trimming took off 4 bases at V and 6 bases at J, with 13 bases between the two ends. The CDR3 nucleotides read TGTGCCAGCAGTTCCCCAAATTCCCTCGAGCAGTACTTC. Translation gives CASSSPNSLEQYF.

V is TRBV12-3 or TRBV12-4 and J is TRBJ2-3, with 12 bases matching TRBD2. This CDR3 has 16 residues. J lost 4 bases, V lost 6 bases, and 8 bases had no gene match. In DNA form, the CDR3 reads TGTGCCAGCAGCCGACTAGCGGGAGCCGCTGCAGATACGCAGTATTTT. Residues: CASSRLAGAAADTQYF.

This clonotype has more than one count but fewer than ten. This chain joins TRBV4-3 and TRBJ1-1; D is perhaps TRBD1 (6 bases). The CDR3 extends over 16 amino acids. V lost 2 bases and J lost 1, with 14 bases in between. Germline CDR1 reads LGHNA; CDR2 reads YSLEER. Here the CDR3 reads CASSQLDRSENTEAFF. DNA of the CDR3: TGCGCCAGCAGCCAATTAGACAGGTCTGAGAACACTGAAGCTTTCTTT.

This chain's CDR3 is CSARGTFAGSYNEQFF. The CDR3 DNA follows: TGCAGTGCTAGAGGAACATTTGCGGGCTCCTACAATGAGCAGTTCTTC. The chain carries TRBV20-1 and TRBJ2-1; possible D gene TRBD2, 5 bases. This CDR3 spans 16 amino acids. Trimming removed 1 base from V and 0 bases from J, with 13 bases in between. CDR1 DFQATT and CDR2 SNEGSKA come from the germline V gene (reference sequence).

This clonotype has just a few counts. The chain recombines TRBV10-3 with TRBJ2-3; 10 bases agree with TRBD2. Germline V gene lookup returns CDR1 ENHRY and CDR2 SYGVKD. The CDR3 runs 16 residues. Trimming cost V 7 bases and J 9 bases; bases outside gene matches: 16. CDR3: CAITRSSGGPEGTQYF. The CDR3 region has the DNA TGTGCCATCACAAGATCTAGCGGGGGCCCAGAGGGGACGCAGTATTTT.

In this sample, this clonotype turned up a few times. CDR3 nucleotides: TGTGCCAGCAGCTTTATCACACAGCTGAACACTGAAGCTTTCTTT. Protein product: CASSFITQLNTEAFF. The V call is TRBV5-8, the J call TRBJ1-1, with unresolved D. This CDR3 is 15 amino acids long. V was cut by 2 bases and J by 0 bases, with 11 bases left in between. CDR1 SGHTS and CDR2 YDEGEE come from the germline V gene.

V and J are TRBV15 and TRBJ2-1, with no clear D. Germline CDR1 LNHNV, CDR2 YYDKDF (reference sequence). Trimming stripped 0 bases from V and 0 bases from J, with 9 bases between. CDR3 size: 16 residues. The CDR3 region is CATSRDIFSSYNEQFF. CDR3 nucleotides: TGTGCCACCAGCAGAGATATTTTCAGCTCCTACAATGAGCAGTTCTTC.

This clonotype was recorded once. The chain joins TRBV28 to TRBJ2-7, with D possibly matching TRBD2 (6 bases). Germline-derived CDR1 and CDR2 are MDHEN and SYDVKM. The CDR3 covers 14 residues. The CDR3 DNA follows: TGTGCCAGCACCCCTCGGGGGATCCTATTCGAGCAGTACGTA. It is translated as CASTPRGILFEQYV.

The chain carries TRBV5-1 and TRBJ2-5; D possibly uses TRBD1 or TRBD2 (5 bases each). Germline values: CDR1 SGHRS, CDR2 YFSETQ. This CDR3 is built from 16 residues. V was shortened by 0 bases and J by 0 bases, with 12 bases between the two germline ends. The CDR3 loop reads CASSLAGTKNQETQYF. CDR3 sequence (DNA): TGCGCCAGCAGCTTGGCCGGGACCAAAAACCAAGAGACCCAGTACTTC.

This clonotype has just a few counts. The CDR3 here is CASSYGTGGAPDTQYF. The CDR3 DNA reads TGTGCCAGCAGTTACGGGACAGGGGGCGCCCCAGATACGCAGTATTTT. The V call is TRBV6-5, the J call TRBJ2-3; TRBD1 matches at 12 bases. Unmatched junction bases numbered 4, after V lost 2 bases and J lost 4 bases. This CDR3 contains 16 residues. In germline, CDR1 is MNHEY, CDR2 SVGAGI.

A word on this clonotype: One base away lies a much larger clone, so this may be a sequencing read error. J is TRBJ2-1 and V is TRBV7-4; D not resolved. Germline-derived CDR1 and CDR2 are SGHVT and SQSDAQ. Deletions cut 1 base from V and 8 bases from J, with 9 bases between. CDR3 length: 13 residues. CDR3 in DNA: TGTGCCAGCAGCTTAGGGGCCAGCGATGAGCAGTTCTTC. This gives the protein CASSLGASDEQFF.

CDR3 sequence (DNA): TGTGCCAGCAGCTCTGGGACAGGCGCGGATCATGAAAAACTGTTTTTT. Protein sequence: CASSSGTGADHEKLFF. The chain employs TRBV5-6 and TRBJ1-4, with 8 bases fitting TRBD1. The CDR3 is 16 amino acids. The trim removed 3 bases at V and 6 bases at J, leaving 10 bases unmatched. CDR1 and CDR2 (germline): SGHDT, YYEEEE.

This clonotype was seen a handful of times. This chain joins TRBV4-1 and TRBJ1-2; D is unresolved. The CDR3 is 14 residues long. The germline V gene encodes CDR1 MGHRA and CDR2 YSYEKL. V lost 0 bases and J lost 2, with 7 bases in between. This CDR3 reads CASSQEAVNYGYTF. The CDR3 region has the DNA TGCGCCAGCAGCCAAGAGGCGGTAAACTATGGCTACACCTTC.

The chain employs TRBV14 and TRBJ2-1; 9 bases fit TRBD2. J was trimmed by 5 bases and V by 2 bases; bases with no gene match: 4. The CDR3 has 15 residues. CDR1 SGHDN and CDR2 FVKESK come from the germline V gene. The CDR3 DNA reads TGTGCCAGCAGCCAATTAGCGGGAGCGAACAATGAGCAGTTCTTC. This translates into CASSQLAGANNEQFF.

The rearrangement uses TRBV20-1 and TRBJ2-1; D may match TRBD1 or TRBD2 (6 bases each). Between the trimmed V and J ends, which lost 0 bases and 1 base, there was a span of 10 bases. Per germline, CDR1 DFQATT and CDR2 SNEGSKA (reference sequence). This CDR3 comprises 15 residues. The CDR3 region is CSARDLGGSYNEQFF. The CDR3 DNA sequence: TGCAGTGCTAGAGATTTAGGGGGGTCCTACAATGAGCAGTTCTTC.

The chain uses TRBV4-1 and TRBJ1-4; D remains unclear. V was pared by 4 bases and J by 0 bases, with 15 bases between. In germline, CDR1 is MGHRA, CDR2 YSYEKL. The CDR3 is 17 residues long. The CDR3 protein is CASSPWVGIATNEKLFF. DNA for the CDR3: TGCGCCAGCAGCCCCTGGGTCGGAATTGCAACTAATGAAAAACTGTTTTTT.

CDR3 in DNA: TGTGCCAGCAGCTCCGGGGCTAGCGGAGTTACGCAGCAGTACTTC. Protein product: CASSSGASGVTQQYF. The V call is TRBV7-2, the J call TRBJ2-7; 7 nucleotides line up with TRBD2. The V gene's germline CDR1 is SGHTA and CDR2 FQGNSA. This CDR3 region has 15 residues. Trimming took 4 bases from V and 8 from J; bases not matched to a gene: 14.

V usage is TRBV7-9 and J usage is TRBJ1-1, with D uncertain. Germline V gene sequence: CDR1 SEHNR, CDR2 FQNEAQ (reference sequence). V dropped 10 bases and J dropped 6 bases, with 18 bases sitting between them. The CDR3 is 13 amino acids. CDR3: CATGRGLRAEAFF. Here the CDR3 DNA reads TGTGCCACCGGACGAGGGTTGAGGGCTGAAGCTTTCTTT.

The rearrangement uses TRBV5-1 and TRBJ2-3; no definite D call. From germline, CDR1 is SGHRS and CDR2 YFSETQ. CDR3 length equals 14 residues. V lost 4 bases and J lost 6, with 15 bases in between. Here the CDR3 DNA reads TGCGCCAGCAGCCCGGACCGCGCCCCGGATACGCAGTATTTT. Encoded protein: CASSPDRAPDTQYF.

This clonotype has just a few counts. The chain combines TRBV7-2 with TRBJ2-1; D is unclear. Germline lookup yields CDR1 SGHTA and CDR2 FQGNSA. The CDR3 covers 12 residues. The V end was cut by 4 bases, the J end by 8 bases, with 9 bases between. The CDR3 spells CASSWAHDEQFF. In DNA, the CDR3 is TGTGCCAGCAGCTGGGCCCACGATGAGCAGTTCTTC.

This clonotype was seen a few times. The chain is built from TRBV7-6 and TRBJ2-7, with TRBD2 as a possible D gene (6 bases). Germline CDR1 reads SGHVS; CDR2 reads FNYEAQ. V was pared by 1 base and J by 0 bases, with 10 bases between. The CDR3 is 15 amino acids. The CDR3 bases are TGTGCCAGCAGCTTAGGAGCGGGCACCTCCTACGAGCAGTACTTC. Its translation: CASSLGAGTSYEQYF.

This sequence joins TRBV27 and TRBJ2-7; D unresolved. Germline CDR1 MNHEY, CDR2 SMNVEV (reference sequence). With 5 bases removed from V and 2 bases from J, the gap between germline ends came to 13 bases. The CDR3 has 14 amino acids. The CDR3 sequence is CASSLRLKPYEQYF. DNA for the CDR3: TGTGCCAGCAGTCTCCGACTCAAACCCTACGAGCAGTACTTC.

In DNA form, the CDR3 reads TGTGCCAGCAGCTTAGCCCACGGAGTAGCTTTCTTT. As protein: CASSLAHGVAFF. This chain uses TRBV7-2 with TRBJ1-1; D uncertain. Trimming cost V 0 bases and J 10 bases, with 9 bases left between them. This CDR3 has 12 amino acids. Germline CDR1 SGHTA, CDR2 FQGNSA.